This record concerns one T cell receptor beta chain sequence. Antigen specificity is unknown. Pooled CD4+ and CD8+ T cells were bead-selected with anti-CD45RA to get naive and transitional cells. T cell subsets were isolated with antibody-coated magnetic beads. TCR alpha and beta CDR3s were amplified from mRNA by semiquantitative ARM-PCR. Exponential amplification used communal superprimers after tagged nested gene-specific primers in ARM-PCR. One entry per CDR3 protein results from TCRdb running MiXCR on the multiplex PCR reads. The table has some 7,000 distinct CDR3 sequences, 70% seen once. This entry comes from a study of relationships among human T cell subsets. The CDR3 runs 15 residues. J was trimmed by 3 bases and V by 3 bases; bases with no gene match: 6. The germline V gene has CDR1 SGHNT and CDR2 YENEEA. Points from the study as a whole: Bead-based sorting did not rule out CD4+CD8+ double-positive cells. Regulatory and Th2 subsets had few clones over 100 reads, unlike CD8+ cytotoxic cells. Many CDR3s were shared across Th1, Th2 and regulatory subsets.

The V and J genes are TRBV11-3 and TRBJ2-3, with 7 bases that match TRBD2. The origin of this receptor is a man aged 35 to 55 in good health. Sequenced material: naive and transitional (CD45RA+) T cells sorted from blood. CDR3 nucleotides: TGTGCCAGCAGCTTTGGCGGGAGTAGTACAGATACGCAGTATTTT. Its translation: CASSFGGSSTDTQYF.